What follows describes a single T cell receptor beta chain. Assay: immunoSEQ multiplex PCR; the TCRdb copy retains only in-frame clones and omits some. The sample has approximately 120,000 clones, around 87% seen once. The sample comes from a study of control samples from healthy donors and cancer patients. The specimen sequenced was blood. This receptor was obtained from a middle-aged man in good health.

The CDR3 DNA sequence: TGTGCCAGCAGTGAAGGCATAGCCGGGGGTCAGCCCCAGCATTTT. The encoded protein is CASSEGIAGGQPQHF. The chain uses TRBV6-1 and TRBJ1-5, with TRBD1 as a possible D gene (5 bases). The CDR3 is 15 residues long. Germline CDR1 and CDR2: MNHNS and SASEGT. V gave up 1 base and J gave up 6 bases, with 13 bases separating them.